One TCR beta chain is described in this entry. Its antigen is unknown. Per germline, CDR1 SQVTM and CDR2 ANQGSEA. The V end was cut by 5 bases, the J end by 0 bases, with 20 bases between. This CDR3 spans 17 amino acids. This entry is derived from a study of long-term antiretroviral therapy in people with HIV. Study-level results: Dominance of pre-ART expanded clones persisted, fluctuating and often declining after ART. Blood sampling spanned 2004 to 2017, possibly under older ART regimens.

It was version v3.0 of the immunoSEQ assay that was run at survey level. Sequencing was performed with immunoSEQ multiplex PCR; in TCRdb, only in-frame clones are kept and a portion is missing. The sample lists around 20,000 clones; over 60% were seen once. United States facilities provided treatment to all participants with HIV. Here the sequenced sample was unsorted PBMCs, taken 0.5 years before starting antiretroviral therapy. V is TRBV29-1 and J is TRBJ2-4; possibly TRBD1 or TRBD2 for D (6 bases each). The receptor was derived from a woman between 50 and 59 years old with HIV. CDR3 nucleotide sequence: TGCAGCGTTATGTTGTGGGGGCCGGGGGTAGCCAAAAACATTCAGTACTTC. It translates to CSVMLWGPGVAKNIQYF.